This T cell receptor (beta chain) was obtained from a study of T cell repertoires in cytomegalovirus infection. J was trimmed by 10 bases and V by 6 bases; bases with no gene match: 7. This CDR3 is built from 14 residues. Per the germline V gene, CDR1 is LNHDA and CDR2 is SQIVND (reference sequence). TCRdb itself ran the reads through MiXCR, one entry per CDR3 protein. The table records some 590,000 distinct CDR3 sequences, 35% to 50% of them present only once. There are a few counts of this clonotype. Its antigen remains unidentified. This TCR was sampled from a human donor in good health (CMV status not recorded). Some clones in this sample may be carry-over from other donors' samples. J is TRBJ2-1 and V is TRBV19, with 12 bases identical to TRBD1. Source: cultured PBMCs, taken from culture after CMV antigen stimulation. The CDR3 sequence: CASSTGQGAVEQFF. In DNA form, the CDR3 reads TGTGCCAGTAGCACGGGACAGGGGGCTGTCGAGCAGTTCTTC.